This entry is about one T cell receptor (beta chain). This sample was taken from a study of shared clonotypes between healthy human individuals. Profiled with immunoSEQ multiplex PCR; TCRdb holds only in-frame clones, not every one. The sample lists over a million clones, around 78% occurring once. CD4+ cells yielded CD45RA+ naive and CD45RA-negative memory subsets. The sample was memory CD4+ T cells from PBMCs. Described subset: CD45RA-negative fraction. The source is a man between 18 and 29 years old in good health. Some clones in this sample may be carry-over from other donors' samples.

The DNA of the CDR3 is TGTGCCAGCAGTTGGGGGAGGAACACTGAAGCTTTCTTT. Translating gives CASSWGRNTEAFF. The chain couples TRBV6-6 to TRBJ1-1; maybe TRBD1 (5 bases). Germline V gene sequence: CDR1 MNHNY, CDR2 SVGAGI (reference sequence). The CDR3 covers 13 residues. Trimming took 4 bases from V and 1 from J, leaving 7 bases between them.